The 6 T cell receptor beta chains below were found in one sample sequenced in a study of T cell repertoires in cytomegalovirus infection. TCRdb reprocessed the reads via MiXCR and lists one record per CDR3 protein. The sample has fewer than 550,000 distinct CDR3 sequences; roughly 31% are singletons. Sequencing used PBMCs. These receptor sequences come from a human donor in good health (CMV status not recorded). Some clones in this sample may be carry-over from other donors' samples.

Turning to this clonotype: A much larger clone lies one base from this, so it may be a read error. The rearrangement joins TRBV12-3 or TRBV12-4 to TRBJ1-1; D not resolved. The CDR3 contains 14 residues. As DNA, the CDR3 is TGTGCCAGCATTTTAATGAGGGTTAACACTGAAGCTTTCTTT. Translation: CASILMRVNTEAFF.

This clonotype was recorded a few times. This sequence joins TRBV29-1 and TRBJ2-5; 9 bases match TRBD1. The CDR3 has 13 residues. The V gene end was trimmed by 5 bases and the J gene end by 5 bases; junction bases not matched to a gene: 6. Germline loops: CDR1 SQVTM, CDR2 ANQGSEA. CDR3 sequence (DNA): TGCAGCGTTTCACAGGGGGCAAGCGAGACCCAGTACTTC. It yields the protein CSVSQGASETQYF.

The gene calls are TRBV7-9 and TRBJ1-5; D remains ambiguous. The CDR3 loop spans 14 amino acids. Germline CDR1 and CDR2: SEHNR and FQNEAQ (reference sequence). With 6 bases removed from V and 2 bases from J, the gap between germline ends came to 11 bases. CDR3 region: CASSSWEGNQPQHF. In nucleotides, the CDR3 is TGTGCCAGCAGTTCCTGGGAGGGCAATCAGCCCCAGCATTTT.

This sequence joins TRBV6-2 or TRBV6-3 and TRBJ2-5; D possibly corresponds to TRBD1 (6 bases). The V and J ends lost 6 bases and 4 bases respectively, with 9 bases between them. Looked up from germline, CDR1 is MNHEY and CDR2 is SVGEGT. The CDR3 loop spans 12 amino acids. The CDR3 sequence is CASRTGRETQYF. The CDR3 region has the DNA TGTGCCAGCAGAACAGGGAGAGAGACCCAGTACTTC.

The chain has TRBV7-9 and TRBJ1-2, with D possibly being TRBD1 (6 bases). V was cut by 7 bases and J by 6 bases, with 18 bases left in between. This CDR3 is built from 14 residues. Germline CDR1 and CDR2: SEHNR and FQNEAQ (reference sequence). The CDR3 loop is CASTAISQGNGYTF. CDR3 nucleotide sequence: TGTGCCAGCACCGCTATTTCTCAGGGGAATGGCTACACCTTC.

The DNA of the CDR3 is TGTGCCAGCAGCCCCTCACCAAATGCTGTTAATGAAAAACTGTTTTTT. Its protein is CASSPSPNAVNEKLFF. The chain uses TRBV7-2 and TRBJ1-4; no definite D call. The length of the CDR3 is 16 residues. Germline V gene data show CDR1 as SGHTA and CDR2 as FQGNSA. Trimming left V 5 bases short and J 4 bases short, with 17 bases between.